These 21 T cell receptor beta chains were all obtained from the same sample, sequenced in a study of blood T cell repertoires in COVID-19. This table comes from immunoSEQ multiplex PCR, and its TCRdb copy is limited to in-frame clones, with some not included. The table includes about 160,000 clones, approximately 86% detected once. Sequenced material: peripheral blood. The receptors derive from a woman in her sixties or seventies who had recovered from COVID-19.

The CDR3 nucleotides are TGCGCCAGCAGCTTTCTCCCCGGGACAGGGAGTGACAATGAGCAGTTCTTC. Amino acid sequence: CASSFLPGTGSDNEQFF. The chain employs TRBV5-1 and TRBJ2-1, with 9 nucleotides matching TRBD1. CDR1 and CDR2 (germline): SGHRS, YFSETQ. The CDR3 totals 17 residues. V gave up 2 bases and J gave up 5 bases; unmatched junction bases: 11.

The chain has TRBV11-2 and TRBJ1-2; D not resolved. Trimming took off 2 bases at V and 5 bases at J, with 12 bases between the two ends. This CDR3 is built from 14 residues. Germline V gene lookup returns CDR1 SGHAT and CDR2 FQNNGV. The CDR3 sequence: CASSLSDGLYGYTF. The CDR3 DNA is TGTGCCAGCAGCTTATCTGACGGACTTTATGGCTACACCTTC.

This chain joins TRBV7-8 and TRBJ1-1; no clear D gene. This CDR3 has 13 residues. Germline CDR1 is SGHVS and CDR2 is FQNEAQ. Trimming took 5 bases from V and 5 from J, leaving 12 bases between them. The chain's CDR3 is CASSLWRGTEAFF. In DNA, the CDR3 is TGTGCCAGCAGCCTGTGGCGGGGAACTGAAGCTTTCTTT. Filled out from reference TRBV7-8 and TRBJ1-1, the complete variable domain reads GAGVSQSPRYKVAKRGQDVALRCDPISGHVSLFWYQQALGQGPEFLTYFQNEAQLDKSGLPSDRFFAERPEGSVSTLKIQRTQQEDSAVYLCASSLWRGTEAFFGQGTRLTVV.

The chain links TRBV24-1 to TRBJ2-1; 8 nucleotides line up with TRBD1. Germline V CDR1 and CDR2: KGHDR, SFDVKD. J gave up 2 bases and V 6 bases, and 5 bases lay outside the gene matches. This CDR3 contains 15 residues. DNA of the CDR3: TGTGCCACCAGTCCCCGGGACAGGCCCTACAATGAGCAGTTCTTC. Encoded protein: CATSPRDRPYNEQFF.

The J gene is TRBJ1-5, the V gene TRBV18; D might be TRBD1 (5 bases). V lost 3 bases and J 0 bases, leaving 9 bases between the germline ends. The CDR3 runs 15 residues. Germline lookup yields CDR1 KGHSH and CDR2 LQKENI. CDR3 sequence (DNA): TGTGCCAGCTCACCGACAGCTGATAGCAATCAGCCCCAGCATTTT. It specifies CASSPTADSNQPQHF.

V and J are TRBV27 and TRBJ1-1; D gene unclear. V lost 0 bases, J lost 6 bases, and 14 bases lay in between. The CDR3 length is 15 residues. CDR1 and CDR2 from the germline V gene are MNHEY and SMNVEV (reference sequence). Here the CDR3 reads CASSLSRRGAAEAFF. DNA of the CDR3: TGTGCCAGCAGTTTATCGAGGCGGGGAGCGGCTGAAGCTTTCTTT.

The CDR3 region has the DNA TGTGCCAGCAGTTCCCGTCCGAGCTCTGGGGCCAACGTCCTGACTTTC. Translation gives CASSSRPSSGANVLTF. This sequence joins TRBV27 and TRBJ2-6; D is uncertain. The germline gives CDR1 MNHEY, CDR2 SMNVEV (reference sequence). V lost 4 bases to trimming and J lost 0 bases, with 10 bases between them. The CDR3 contains 16 residues.

This clone has just a few counts. The genes are TRBV7-3 and TRBJ1-1; no definite D call. The V and J ends lost 0 bases and 5 bases respectively, with 7 bases between them. CDR1 is SGHTA and CDR2 is FQGTGA in the germline V gene. The CDR3 loop spans 13 amino acids. The CDR3 nucleotides read TGTGCCAGCAGCTTAACTGCGGGGACTGAAGCTTTCTTT. Translated: CASSLTAGTEAFF.

CDR3: CASSLAGGGSLAKNIQYF. The CDR3 DNA is TGTGCCAGCAGCTTGGCTGGCGGGGGGAGTCTAGCCAAAAACATTCAGTACTTC. The chain carries TRBV5-6 and TRBJ2-4, with 8 bases aligning to TRBD2. The CDR3 is 18 residues long. The junction had 8 bases not matched to a gene; V was cut back by 0 bases and J by 0 bases. Per germline, CDR1 SGHDT and CDR2 YYEEEE.

This clone appeared a few times. J is TRBJ2-1 and V is TRBV9; D is unclear. The CDR3 sequence is 13 residues long. Trimming left V 1 base short and J 8 bases short, with 10 bases between. The germline gives CDR1 SGDLS, CDR2 YYNGEE. The CDR3 reads CASSVRVSDEQFF. CDR3 sequence (DNA): TGTGCCAGCAGCGTAAGAGTCTCGGATGAGCAGTTCTTC.

This chain joins TRBV12-5 and TRBJ2-5, with D uncertain. There are 12 residues in the CDR3. From germline, CDR1 is LGHNT and CDR2 FRNRAP. The V gene lost 5 bases and the J gene lost 5 bases, with 9 bases spanning the gap. The CDR3 sequence is CASGPSRETQYF. CDR3 in DNA: TGTGCTAGTGGTCCCTCCAGGGAGACCCAGTACTTC. Full variable domain (outside the CDR3, taken from reference TRBV12-5 and TRBJ2-5): DARVTQTPRHKVTEMGQEVTMRCQPILGHNTVFWYRQTMMQGLELLAYFRNRAPLDDSGMPKDRFSAEMPDATLATLKIQPSEPRDSAVYFCASGPSRETQYFGPGTRLLVL.

CDR3 sequence (DNA): TGTGCCAGCAGCTTAGATGGGGCAGGGGGCAACGAGCAGTACTTC. The encoded protein is CASSLDGAGGNEQYF. The chain carries TRBV7-9 and TRBJ2-7; 8 bases are a match to TRBD1. This CDR3 region has 15 residues. CDR1 SEHNR and CDR2 FQNEAQ come from the germline V gene (reference sequence). The trim removed 1 base at V and 5 bases at J, leaving 7 bases unmatched.

This clone has a handful of counts. This chain connects TRBV4-1 to TRBJ1-1, with 7 nucleotides matching TRBD1. Germline V lookup: CDR1 MGHRA, CDR2 YSYEKL. This CDR3 is 16 amino acids long. V shed 2 bases and J 1 base; nucleotides not matched to a gene: 7. The CDR3 is CASSQPGGYKNTEAFF. The CDR3 DNA sequence: TGCGCCAGCAGCCAACCAGGGGGATACAAGAACACTGAAGCTTTCTTT.

The chain recombines TRBV5-6 with TRBJ2-1; 7 bases align to TRBD1. Unmatched junction bases numbered 8, after V lost 0 bases and J lost 5 bases. The V gene's germline CDR1 is SGHDT and CDR2 YYEEEE. There are 16 residues in the CDR3. CDR3 sequence reads: CASSLETGVINNEQFF. Here the CDR3 DNA reads TGTGCCAGCAGCTTGGAAACAGGGGTTATTAACAATGAGCAGTTCTTC.

This sequence joins TRBV10-2 and TRBJ1-3; D uncertain. The CDR3 consists of 14 residues. The germline V and J ends were trimmed by 10 bases and 0 bases, with 13 bases remaining between them. Germline V gene sequence: CDR1 WSHSY, CDR2 SAAADI. The CDR3 nucleotides are TGCGCCACCTTACAACAAAACTCTGGAAACACCATATATTTT. Translation: CATLQQNSGNTIYF.

The rearrangement uses TRBV5-6 and TRBJ1-2; possibly TRBD1 for D (5 bases). CDR1 and CDR2 (germline): SGHDT, YYEEEE. This CDR3 contains 13 residues. The V end lost 0 bases, the J end lost 7 bases, and 10 bases lay between the germline ends. DNA of the CDR3: TGTGCCAGCAGCTTGGCCGGGGGTGGTGGCTACACCTTC. Translated: CASSLAGGGGYTF.

The genes are TRBV29-1 and TRBJ2-5, with TRBD1 matching over 7 bases. The CDR3 contains 12 residues. Trimming cost V 2 bases and J 4 bases; bases outside gene matches: 1. Looked up from germline, CDR1 is SQVTM and CDR2 is ANQGSEA. The CDR3 DNA sequence: TGCAGCGTTGAATCAGGGGGAGAGACCCAGTACTTC. This encodes CSVESGGETQYF. Drawing the rest from reference TRBV29-1 and TRBJ2-5, the complete variable domain is SAVISQKPSRDICQRGTSLTIQCQVDSQVTMMFWYRQQPGQSLTLIATANQGSEATYESGFVIDKFPISRPNLTFSTLTVSNMSPEDSSIYLCSVESGGETQYFGPGTRLLVL.

In regard to this clone: Other nucleotide sequences in the sample specify the same CDR3. The chain links TRBV14 to TRBJ2-7; tentative D call: TRBD2 (5 bases). This CDR3 contains 14 residues. Germline values: CDR1 SGHDN, CDR2 FVKESK. The V and J ends lost 2 bases and 3 bases respectively, with 11 bases between them. The CDR3 nucleotides read TGTGCCAGCAGCCAACTAGCCGGAGGCTACGAGCAGTACTTC. The encoded protein is CASSQLAGGYEQYF.

The genes are TRBV28 and TRBJ1-5; 8 bases are a match to TRBD1. The CDR3 is made up of 15 amino acids. Trimming removed 8 bases from V and 0 bases from J; junction bases left unmatched: 6. CDR1 MDHEN and CDR2 SYDVKM come from the germline V gene. CDR3 bases: TGTGCCAGCGCGACAGGGGCCCTTAGCAATCAGCCCCAGCATTTT. As protein: CASATGALSNQPQHF.

This rearrangement joins TRBV19 to TRBJ2-1; 9 bases match TRBD2. The CDR3 runs 15 residues. V lost 3 bases, J lost 4 bases, and 4 bases stayed unmatched. Germline CDR1 LNHDA, CDR2 SQIVND (reference sequence). CDR3 nucleotide sequence: TGTGCCAGTAGTATCTCAGCGGGGGGTTACAATGAGCAGTTCTTC. It is translated as CASSISAGGYNEQFF.

The chain uses TRBV10-1 and TRBJ1-1, with no clear D. The germline V and J ends were trimmed by 5 bases and 1 base, with 5 bases remaining between them. Looked up from germline, CDR1 is WNHNN and CDR2 is SYGVQD (reference sequence). The CDR3 consists of 12 residues. CDR3 coding DNA: TGCGCCAGCAGTCCTTCGAACACTGAAGCTTTCTTT. Amino acids: CASSPSNTEAFF.